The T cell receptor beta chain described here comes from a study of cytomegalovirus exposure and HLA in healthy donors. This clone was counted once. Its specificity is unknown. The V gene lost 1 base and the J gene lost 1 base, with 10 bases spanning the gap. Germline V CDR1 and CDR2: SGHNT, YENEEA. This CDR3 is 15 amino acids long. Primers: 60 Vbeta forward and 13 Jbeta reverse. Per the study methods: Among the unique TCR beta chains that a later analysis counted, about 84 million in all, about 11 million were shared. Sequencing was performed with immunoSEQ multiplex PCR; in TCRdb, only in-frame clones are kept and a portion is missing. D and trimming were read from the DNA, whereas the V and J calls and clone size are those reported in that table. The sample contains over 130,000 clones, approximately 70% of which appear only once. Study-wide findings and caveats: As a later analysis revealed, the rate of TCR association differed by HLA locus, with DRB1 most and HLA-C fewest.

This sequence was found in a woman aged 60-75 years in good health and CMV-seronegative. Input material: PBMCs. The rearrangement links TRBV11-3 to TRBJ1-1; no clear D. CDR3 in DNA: TGTGCCAGCAGCTTAGGGGCGGGCCGGAACACTGAAGCTTTCTTT. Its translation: CASSLGAGRNTEAFF.